This TCR beta chain comes out of a study of vaccination and CD4 T cells after COVID-19. Study-wide context: There were six male and four female convalescents, and two of them were Hispanic. Participants, all vaccine recipients, received two doses of either BNT162b2 or mRNA-1273.

Remarks on this clonotype: Its specificity is unknown.

The study's findings and limits: Nearly all convalescent vaccine-specific clones, 304 of 307, recognized only SARS-CoV-2 spike. In convalescent patients, a median roughly 86% of reactive clones appeared only post-vaccination.

CDR3 length equals 14 residues. The germline V and J ends were trimmed by 3 bases and 5 bases, with 14 bases remaining between them. CDR1 and CDR2 from the germline V gene are MDHEN and SYDVKM. MiXCR, applied by TCRdb to the PCR reads, yields one record per CDR3 protein. The sample lists 20,000 to 25,000 distinct CDR3 sequences, roughly 61% occurring once. The sequence was obtained from a human donor who had recovered from COVID-19. The rearrangement links TRBV28 to TRBJ2-7, with D hard to call. Sequencing was performed on CD4+ T cells from blood, taken before SARS-CoV-2 vaccination. This CDR3 is CASSFGGFGNEQYF. The DNA for the CDR3 is TGTGCCAGCAGTTTTGGCGGATTCGGAAACGAGCAGTACTTC. The full variable domain, with the rest looked up from reference TRBV28 and TRBJ2-7, is DVKVTQSSRYLVKRTGEKVFLECVQDMDHENMFWYRQDPGLGLRLIYFSYDVKMKEKGDIPEGYSVSREKKERFSLILESASTNQTSMYLCASSFGGFGNEQYFGPGTRLTVT.